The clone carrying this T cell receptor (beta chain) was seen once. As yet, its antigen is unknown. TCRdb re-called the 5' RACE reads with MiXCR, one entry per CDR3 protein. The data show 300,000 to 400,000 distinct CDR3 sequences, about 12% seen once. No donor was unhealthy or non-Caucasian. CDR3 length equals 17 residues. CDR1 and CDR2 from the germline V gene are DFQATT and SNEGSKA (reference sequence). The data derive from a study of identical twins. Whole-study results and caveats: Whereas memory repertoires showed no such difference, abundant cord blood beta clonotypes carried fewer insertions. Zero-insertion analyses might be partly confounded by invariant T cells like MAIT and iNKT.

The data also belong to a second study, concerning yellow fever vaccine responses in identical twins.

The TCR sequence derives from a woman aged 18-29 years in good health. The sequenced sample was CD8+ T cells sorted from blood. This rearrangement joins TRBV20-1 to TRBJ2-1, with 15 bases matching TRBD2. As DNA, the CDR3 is TGCTGCGCTAGAGACTTCGAGGGACTAGCGGGAGGAGTTGAGCAGTTCTTC. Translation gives CCARDFEGLAGGVEQFF.